This T cell receptor beta chain comes out of a study of blood T cell repertoires in COVID-19. V was trimmed by 1 base and J by 4 bases, leaving 14 bases between them. The CDR3 totals 15 residues. The germline gives CDR1 SGHRS, CDR2 YFSETQ. Some clones are missing from TCRdb's copy, which holds only in-frame ones; the method was immunoSEQ multiplex PCR. The sample has 29,000 or so clones; about 90% are singletons. Sequencing was carried out using peripheral blood. This clonotype was obtained from a human donor in a cohort sampled during active COVID-19. The V gene is TRBV5-1, the J gene TRBJ1-1, with no clear D. Written as DNA, the CDR3 is TGCGCCAGCAGCTTGTTTGCCACCGTCGGCACTGAAGCTTTCTTT. This translates into CASSLFATVGTEAFF. Full variable domain (rest looked up from reference TRBV5-1 and TRBJ1-1): KAGVTQTPRYLIKTRGQQVTLSCSPISGHRSVSWYQQTPGQGLQFLFEYFSETQRNKGNFPGRFSGRQFSNSRSEMNVSTLELGDSALYLCASSLFATVGTEAFFGQGTRLTVV.